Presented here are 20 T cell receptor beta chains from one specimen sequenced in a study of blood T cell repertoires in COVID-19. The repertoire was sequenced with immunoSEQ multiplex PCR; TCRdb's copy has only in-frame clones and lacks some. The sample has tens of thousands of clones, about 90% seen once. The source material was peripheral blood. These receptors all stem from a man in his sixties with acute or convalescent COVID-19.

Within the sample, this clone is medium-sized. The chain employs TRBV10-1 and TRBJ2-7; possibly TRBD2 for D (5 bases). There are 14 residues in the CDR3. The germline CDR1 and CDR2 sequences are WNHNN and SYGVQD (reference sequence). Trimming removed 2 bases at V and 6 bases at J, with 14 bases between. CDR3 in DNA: TGCGCCAGCAGTGAGACCCGGGGTACCGCCGAGCAGTACTTC. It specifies CASSETRGTAEQYF.

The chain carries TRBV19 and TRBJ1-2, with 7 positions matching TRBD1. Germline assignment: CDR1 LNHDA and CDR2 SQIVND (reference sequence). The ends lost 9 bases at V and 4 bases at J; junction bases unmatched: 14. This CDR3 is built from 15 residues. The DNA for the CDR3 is TGTGCCAGCCAGTCTCAAACAGGGGCTAGCTATGGCTACACCTTC. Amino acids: CASQSQTGASYGYTF. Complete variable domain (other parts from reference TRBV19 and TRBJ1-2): DGGITQSPKYLFRKEGQNVTLSCEQNLNHDAMYWYRQDPGQGLRLIYYSQIVNDFQKGDIAEGYSVSREKKESFPLTVTSAQKNPTAFYLCASQSQTGASYGYTFGSGTRLTVV.

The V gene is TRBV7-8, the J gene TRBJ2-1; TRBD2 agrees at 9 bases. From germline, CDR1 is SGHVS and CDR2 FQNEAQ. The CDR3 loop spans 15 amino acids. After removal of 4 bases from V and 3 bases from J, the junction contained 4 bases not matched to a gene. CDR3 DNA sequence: TGTGCCAGCAGCTCCAGCGGGGGGCTCTACAATGAGCAGTTCTTC. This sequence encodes CASSSSGGLYNEQFF.

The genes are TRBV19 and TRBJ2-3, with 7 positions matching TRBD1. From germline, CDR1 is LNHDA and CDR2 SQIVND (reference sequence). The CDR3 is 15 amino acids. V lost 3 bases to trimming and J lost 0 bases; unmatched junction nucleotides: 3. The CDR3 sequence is CASSIQGQSTDTQYF. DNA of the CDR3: TGTGCCAGTAGTATCCAGGGACAGAGCACAGATACGCAGTATTTT.

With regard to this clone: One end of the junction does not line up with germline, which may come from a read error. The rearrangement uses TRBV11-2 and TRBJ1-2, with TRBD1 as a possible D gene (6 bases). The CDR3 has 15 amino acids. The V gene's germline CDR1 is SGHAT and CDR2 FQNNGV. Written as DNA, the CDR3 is TGTGCCAGCAGCCTAGAGACAGGAATGTTCTATGGCTACACCTTC. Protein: CASSLETGMFYGYTF.

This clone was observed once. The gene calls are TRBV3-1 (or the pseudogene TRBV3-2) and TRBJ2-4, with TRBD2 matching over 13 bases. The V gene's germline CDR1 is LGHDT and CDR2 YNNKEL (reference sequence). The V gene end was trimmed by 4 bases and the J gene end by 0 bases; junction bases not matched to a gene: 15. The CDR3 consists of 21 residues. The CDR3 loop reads CASSPYSVGTSGALAKNIQYF. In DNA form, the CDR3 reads TGTGCCAGCAGCCCGTACTCTGTGGGGACTAGCGGGGCACTAGCCAAAAACATTCAGTACTTC.

As DNA, the CDR3 is TGTGCCAGCACCGACAGCCGCCTTAACTATGGCTACACCTTC. As protein: CASTDSRLNYGYTF. The J gene is TRBJ1-2, the V gene TRBV6-5, with D possibly TRBD1 on 5 matching bases. Germline CDR1 MNHEY, CDR2 SVGAGI. This CDR3 has 14 residues. V was trimmed by 7 bases and J by 1 base, leaving 13 bases between them.

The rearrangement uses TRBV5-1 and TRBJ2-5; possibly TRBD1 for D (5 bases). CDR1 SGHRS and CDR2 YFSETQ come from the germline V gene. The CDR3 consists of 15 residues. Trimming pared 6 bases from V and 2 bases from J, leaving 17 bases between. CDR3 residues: CASMRDQGTQETQYF. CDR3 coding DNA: TGCGCCAGCATGAGAGACCAGGGAACTCAAGAGACCCAGTACTTC.

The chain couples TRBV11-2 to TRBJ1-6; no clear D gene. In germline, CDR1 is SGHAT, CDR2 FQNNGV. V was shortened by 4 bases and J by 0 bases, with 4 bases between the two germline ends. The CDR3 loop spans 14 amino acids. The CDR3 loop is CASSSSSYNSPLHF. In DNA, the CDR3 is TGTGCCAGCAGCTCGAGCTCCTATAATTCACCCCTCCACTTT.

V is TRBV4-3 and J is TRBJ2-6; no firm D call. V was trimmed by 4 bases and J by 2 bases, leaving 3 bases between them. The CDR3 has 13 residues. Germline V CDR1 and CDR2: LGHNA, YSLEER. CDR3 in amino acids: CASSPAGANVLTF. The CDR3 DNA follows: TGCGCCAGCAGCCCAGCTGGGGCCAACGTCCTGACTTTC.

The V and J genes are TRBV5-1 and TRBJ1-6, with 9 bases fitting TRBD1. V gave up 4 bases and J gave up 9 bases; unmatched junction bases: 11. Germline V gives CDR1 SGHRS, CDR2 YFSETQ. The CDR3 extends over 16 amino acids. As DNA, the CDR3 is TGCGCCAGCAGCCAGTCCGGGACAGGGACTAGTTCACCCCTCCACTTT. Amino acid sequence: CASSQSGTGTSSPLHF.

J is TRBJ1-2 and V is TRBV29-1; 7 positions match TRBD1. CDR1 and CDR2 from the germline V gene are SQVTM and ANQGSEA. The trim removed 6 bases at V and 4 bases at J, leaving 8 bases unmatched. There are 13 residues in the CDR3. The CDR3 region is CSVAEGQSYGYTF. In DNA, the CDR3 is TGCAGCGTCGCGGAGGGACAGTCCTATGGCTACACCTTC. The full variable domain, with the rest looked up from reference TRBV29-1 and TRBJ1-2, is SAVISQKPSRDICQRGTSLTIQCQVDSQVTMMFWYRQQPGQSLTLIATANQGSEATYESGFVIDKFPISRPNLTFSTLTVSNMSPEDSSIYLCSVAEGQSYGYTFGSGTRLTVV.

The CDR3 DNA follows: TGTGCCAGCAGCTTGGAAAGTCGGAGCGGGTGGGTTCAGCCCCAGCATTTT. Amino acid sequence: CASSLESRSGWVQPQHF. The chain links TRBV5-5 to TRBJ1-5; no firm D call. Between the trimmed V and J ends, which lost 0 bases and 6 bases, there was a span of 19 bases. The germline gives CDR1 SGHKS, CDR2 YYEKEE (reference sequence). The CDR3 consists of 17 residues.

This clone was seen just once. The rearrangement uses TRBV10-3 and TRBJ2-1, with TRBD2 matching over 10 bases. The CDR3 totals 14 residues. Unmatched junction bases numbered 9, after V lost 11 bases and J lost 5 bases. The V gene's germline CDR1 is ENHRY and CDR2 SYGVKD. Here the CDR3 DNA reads TGTGCCGCCGATACTAGCGGGGAACACAATGAGCAGTTCTTC. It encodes CAADTSGEHNEQFF.

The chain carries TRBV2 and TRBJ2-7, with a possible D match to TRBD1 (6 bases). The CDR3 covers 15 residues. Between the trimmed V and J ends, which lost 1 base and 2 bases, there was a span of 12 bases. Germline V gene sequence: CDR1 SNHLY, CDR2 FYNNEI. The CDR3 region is CASSEGGPKPYEQYF. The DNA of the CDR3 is TGTGCCAGCAGTGAAGGGGGGCCTAAACCCTACGAGCAGTACTTC.

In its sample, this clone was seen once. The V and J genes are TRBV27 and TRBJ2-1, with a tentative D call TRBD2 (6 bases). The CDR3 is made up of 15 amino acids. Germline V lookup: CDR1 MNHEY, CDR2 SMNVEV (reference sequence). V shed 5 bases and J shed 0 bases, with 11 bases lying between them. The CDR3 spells CASSSQGGSYNEQFF. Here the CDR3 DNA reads TGTGCCAGCAGTAGCCAGGGAGGCTCCTACAATGAGCAGTTCTTC.

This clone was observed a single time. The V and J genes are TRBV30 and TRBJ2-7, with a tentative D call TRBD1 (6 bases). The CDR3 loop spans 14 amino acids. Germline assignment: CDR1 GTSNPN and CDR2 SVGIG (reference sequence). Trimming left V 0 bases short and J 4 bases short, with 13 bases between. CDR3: CAWSVLQGPYEQYF. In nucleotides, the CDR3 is TGTGCCTGGAGTGTATTACAGGGCCCTTACGAGCAGTACTTC.

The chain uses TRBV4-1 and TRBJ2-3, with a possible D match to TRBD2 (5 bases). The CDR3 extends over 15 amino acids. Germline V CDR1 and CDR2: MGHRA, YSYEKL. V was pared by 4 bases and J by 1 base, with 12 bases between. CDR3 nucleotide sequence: TGCGCCAGCAGCCGAGGACTTCAAGGCACAGATACGCAGTATTTT. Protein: CASSRGLQGTDTQYF.

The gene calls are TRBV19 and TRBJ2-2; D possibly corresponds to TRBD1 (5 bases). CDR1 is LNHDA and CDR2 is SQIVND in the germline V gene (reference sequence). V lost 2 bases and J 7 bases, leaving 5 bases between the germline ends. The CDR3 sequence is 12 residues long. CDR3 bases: TGTGCCAGTAGTATAAGGGGCGGGGAGCTGTTTTTT. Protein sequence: CASSIRGGELFF.

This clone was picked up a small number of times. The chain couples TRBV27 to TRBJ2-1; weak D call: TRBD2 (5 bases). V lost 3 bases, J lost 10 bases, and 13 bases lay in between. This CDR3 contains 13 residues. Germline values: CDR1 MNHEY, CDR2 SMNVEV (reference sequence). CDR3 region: CASSLAAPGEQFF. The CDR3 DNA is TGTGCCAGCAGTTTGGCAGCTCCGGGAGAGCAGTTCTTC.